This T cell receptor (beta chain) is drawn from a study of blood T cell repertoires in COVID-19. V shed 4 bases and J shed 2 bases, with 11 bases lying between them. This CDR3 spans 14 amino acids. Germline CDR1 SGHTA, CDR2 FQGNSA. TCRdb's copy holds only in-frame clones and misses some; the assay was immunoSEQ multiplex PCR. The table includes about 100,000 clones, 70% to 90% detected once. This chain joins TRBV7-2 and TRBJ1-2; possibly TRBD1 for D (6 bases). This receptor was taken from a man between 50 and 59 years old with active or convalescent COVID-19. The material sequenced was peripheral blood. CDR3 loop: CASSWTVTNYGYTF. The CDR3 nucleotides are TGTGCCAGCAGCTGGACAGTTACAAACTATGGCTACACCTTC. Supplemented by reference TRBV7-2 and TRBJ1-2, the full variable domain reads GAGVSQSPSNKVTEKGKDVELRCDPISGHTALYWYRQSLGQGLEFLIYFQGNSAPDKSGLPSDRFSAERTGGSVSTLTIQRTQQEDSAVYLCASSWTVTNYGYTFGSGTRLTVV.